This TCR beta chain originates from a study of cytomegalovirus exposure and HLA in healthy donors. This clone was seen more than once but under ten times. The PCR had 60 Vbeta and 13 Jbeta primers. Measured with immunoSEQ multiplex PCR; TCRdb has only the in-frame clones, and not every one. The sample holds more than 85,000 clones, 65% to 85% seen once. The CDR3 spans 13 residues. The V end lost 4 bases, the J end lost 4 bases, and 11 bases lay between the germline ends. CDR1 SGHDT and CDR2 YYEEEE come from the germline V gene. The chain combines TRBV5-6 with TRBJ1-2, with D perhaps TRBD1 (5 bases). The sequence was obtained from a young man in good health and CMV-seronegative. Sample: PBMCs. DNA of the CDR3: TGTGCCAGCAGCCCCCCCACAGGCTATGGCTACACCTTC. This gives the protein CASSPPTGYGYTF.